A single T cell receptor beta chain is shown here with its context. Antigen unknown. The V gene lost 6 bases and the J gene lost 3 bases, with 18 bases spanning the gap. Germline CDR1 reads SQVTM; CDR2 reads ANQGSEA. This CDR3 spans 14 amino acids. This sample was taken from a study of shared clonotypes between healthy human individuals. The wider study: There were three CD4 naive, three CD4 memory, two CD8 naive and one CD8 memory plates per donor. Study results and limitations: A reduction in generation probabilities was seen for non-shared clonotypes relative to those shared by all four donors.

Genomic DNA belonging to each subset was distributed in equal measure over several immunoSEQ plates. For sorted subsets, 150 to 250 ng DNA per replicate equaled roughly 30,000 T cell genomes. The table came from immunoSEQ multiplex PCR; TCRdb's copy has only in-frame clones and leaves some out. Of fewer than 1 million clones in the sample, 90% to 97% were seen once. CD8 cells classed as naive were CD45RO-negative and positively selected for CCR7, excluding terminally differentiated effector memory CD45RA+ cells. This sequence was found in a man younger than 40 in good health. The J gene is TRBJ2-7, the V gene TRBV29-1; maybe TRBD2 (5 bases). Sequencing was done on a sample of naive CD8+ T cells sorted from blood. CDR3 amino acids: CSVSEGQAIYEQYF. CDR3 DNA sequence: TGCAGCGTCTCCGAGGGCCAGGCCATCTACGAGCAGTACTTC.